This T cell receptor (beta chain) was obtained from a study of blood T cell repertoires in COVID-19. For the study at large: Sources were T cells, B-cell-depleted T cells, or PBMCs; the material itself was cDNA or gDNA.

The CDR3 has 13 residues. Germline V CDR1 and CDR2: MNHNS, SASEGT. V was pared by 2 bases and J by 7 bases, with 11 bases between. Method: immunoSEQ multiplex PCR; TCRdb's copy keeps in-frame clones and lacks some. Among 200,000 to 250,000 clones listed, under 90% were seen once. Sequenced material: peripheral blood. This chain uses TRBV6-1 with TRBJ1-2; D is uncertain. This sequence was found in a middle-aged man with acute or convalescent COVID-19. This chain's CDR3 is CASSESRGLGYTF. As DNA, the CDR3 is TGTGCCAGCAGTGAAAGTCGCGGGCTTGGCTACACCTTC.